The present entry profiles one T cell receptor beta chain with its context. This entry is derived from a study of technical replicates of blood from a few donors. This CDR3 has 15 amino acids. Unmatched junction bases numbered 11, after V lost 6 bases and J lost 6 bases. Germline loops: CDR1 SEHNR, CDR2 FQNEAQ (reference sequence). Sequencing used immunoSEQ multiplex PCR; TCRdb keeps in-frame clones, though not all of them. Of 99,000 or so clones in the sample, roughly 96% were seen once. The sample taken for sequencing was T cells isolated from PBMCs. This sequence joins TRBV7-9 and TRBJ2-4, with 7 bases that match TRBD1. The origin of this receptor is a human donor in good health. The DNA of the CDR3 is TGTGCCAGCAGTTCCCCAGGGACAGCAGGAAACATTCAGTACTTC. Its translation is CASSSPGTAGNIQYF.